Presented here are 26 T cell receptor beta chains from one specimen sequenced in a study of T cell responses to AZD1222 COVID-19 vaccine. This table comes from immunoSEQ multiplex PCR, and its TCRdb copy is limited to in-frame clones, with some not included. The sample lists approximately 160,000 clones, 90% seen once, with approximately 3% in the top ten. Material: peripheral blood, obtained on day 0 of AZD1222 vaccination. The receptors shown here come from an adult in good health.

The chain's CDR3 is CASSYLGTDNSPLHF. In DNA form, the CDR3 reads TGTGCCAGCAGCTACTTGGGAACAGATAATTCACCCCTCCACTTT. The gene calls are TRBV5-5 and TRBJ1-6; D remains unclear. Trimming cost V 3 bases and J 5 bases, with 12 bases left between them. Germline CDR1 is SGHKS and CDR2 is YYEKEE (reference sequence). The CDR3 consists of 15 residues.

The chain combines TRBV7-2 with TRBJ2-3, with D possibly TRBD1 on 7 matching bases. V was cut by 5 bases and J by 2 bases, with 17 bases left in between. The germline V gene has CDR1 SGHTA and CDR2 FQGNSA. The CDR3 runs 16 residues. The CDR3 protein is CASSPGGRGPTDTQYF. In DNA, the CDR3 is TGTGCCAGCAGCCCAGGGGGGCGGGGACCCACAGATACGCAGTATTTT.

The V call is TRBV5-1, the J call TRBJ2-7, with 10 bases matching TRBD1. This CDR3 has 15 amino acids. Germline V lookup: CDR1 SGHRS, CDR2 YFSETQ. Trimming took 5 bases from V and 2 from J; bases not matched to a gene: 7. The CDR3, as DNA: TGCGCCAGCAGTTCCGGACAGGGGGTCACCTACGAGCAGTACTTC. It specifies CASSSGQGVTYEQYF.

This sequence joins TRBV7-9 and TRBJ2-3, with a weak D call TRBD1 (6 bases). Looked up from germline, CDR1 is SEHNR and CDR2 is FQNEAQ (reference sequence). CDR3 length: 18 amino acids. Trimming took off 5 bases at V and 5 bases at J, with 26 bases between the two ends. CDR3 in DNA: TGTGCCAGCAGCCCACCCCGGCCCCCGATAACGGACAGAGATACGCAGTATTTT. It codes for CASSPPRPPITDRDTQYF.

This CDR3 is CASSPAGGLAGYTF. The CDR3 nucleotides read TGTGCCAGCAGCCCCGCCGGGGGGTTGGCTGGCTACACCTTC. This chain joins TRBV3-1 (or the pseudogene TRBV3-2) and TRBJ1-2; D perhaps matches TRBD1 (5 bases). Trimming removed 4 bases at V and 7 bases at J, with 16 bases between. The CDR3 runs 14 residues. CDR1 LGHDT and CDR2 YNNKEL come from the germline V gene (reference sequence).

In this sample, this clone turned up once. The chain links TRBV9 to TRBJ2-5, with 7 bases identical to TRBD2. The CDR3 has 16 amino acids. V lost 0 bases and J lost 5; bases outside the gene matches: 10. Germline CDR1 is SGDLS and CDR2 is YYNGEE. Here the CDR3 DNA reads TGTGCCAGCAGCGTAGAGGGATGGGGGGGTCGTGAGACCCAGTACTTC. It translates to CASSVEGWGGRETQYF.

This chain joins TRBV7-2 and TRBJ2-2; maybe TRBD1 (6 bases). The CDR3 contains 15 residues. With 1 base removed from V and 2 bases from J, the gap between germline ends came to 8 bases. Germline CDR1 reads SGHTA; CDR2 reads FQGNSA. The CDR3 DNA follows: TGTGCCAGCAGCTTAGGACAGGTTAACACCGGGGAGCTGTTTTTT. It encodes CASSLGQVNTGELFF. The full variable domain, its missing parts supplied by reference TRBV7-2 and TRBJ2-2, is GAGVSQSPSNKVTEKGKDVELRCDPISGHTALYWYRQSLGQGLEFLIYFQGNSAPDKSGLPSDRFSAERTGGSVSTLTIQRTQQEDSAVYLCASSLGQVNTGELFFGEGSRLTVL.

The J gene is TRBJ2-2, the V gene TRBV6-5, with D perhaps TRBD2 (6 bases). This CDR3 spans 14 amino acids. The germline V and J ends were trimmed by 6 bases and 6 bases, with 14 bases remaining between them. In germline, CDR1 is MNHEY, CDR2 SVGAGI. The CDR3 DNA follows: TGTGCCAGCAGCGGGACTGTCGGGGCCGGGGAGCTGTTTTTT. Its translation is CASSGTVGAGELFF.

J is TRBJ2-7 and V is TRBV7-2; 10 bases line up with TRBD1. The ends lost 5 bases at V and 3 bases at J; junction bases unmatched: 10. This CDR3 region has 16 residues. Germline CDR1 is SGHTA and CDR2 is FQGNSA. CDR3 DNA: TGTGCCAGCAGCCCGTTAGTAGGACAGGGGGTCTACGAGCAGTACTTC. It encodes CASSPLVGQGVYEQYF.

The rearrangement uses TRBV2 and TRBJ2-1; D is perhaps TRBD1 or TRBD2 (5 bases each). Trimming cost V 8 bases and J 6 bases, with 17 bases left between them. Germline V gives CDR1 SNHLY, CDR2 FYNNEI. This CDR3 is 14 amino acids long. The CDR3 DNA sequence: TGTGCCAGCTTTACCGCTCGTGGGGGCAATGAGCAGTTCTTC. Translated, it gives CASFTARGGNEQFF. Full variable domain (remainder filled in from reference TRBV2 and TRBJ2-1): EPEVTQTPSHQVTQMGQEVILRCVPISNHLYFYWYRQILGQKVEFLVSFYNNEISEKSEIFDDQFSVERPDGSNFTLKIRSTKLEDSAMYFCASFTARGGNEQFFGPGTRLTVL.

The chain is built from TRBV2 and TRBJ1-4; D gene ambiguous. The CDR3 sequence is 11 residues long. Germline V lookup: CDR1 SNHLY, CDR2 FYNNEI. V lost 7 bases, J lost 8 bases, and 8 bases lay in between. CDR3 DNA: TGTGCCAGCAACCCCGGAGAAAAACTGTTTTTT. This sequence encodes CASNPGEKLFF.

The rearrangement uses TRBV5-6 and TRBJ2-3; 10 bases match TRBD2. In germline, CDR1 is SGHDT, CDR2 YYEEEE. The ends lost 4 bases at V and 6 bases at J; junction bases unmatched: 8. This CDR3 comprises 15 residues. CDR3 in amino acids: CASSASGGALDTQYF. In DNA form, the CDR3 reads TGTGCCAGCAGCGCCAGCGGGGGGGCCCTCGATACGCAGTATTTT.

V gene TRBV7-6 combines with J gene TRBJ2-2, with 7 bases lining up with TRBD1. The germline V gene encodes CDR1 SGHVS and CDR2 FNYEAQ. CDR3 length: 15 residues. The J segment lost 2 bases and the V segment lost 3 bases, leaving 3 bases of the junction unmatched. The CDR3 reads CASSLGQFNTGELFF. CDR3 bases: TGTGCCAGCAGCTTGGGACAGTTTAACACCGGGGAGCTGTTTTTT.

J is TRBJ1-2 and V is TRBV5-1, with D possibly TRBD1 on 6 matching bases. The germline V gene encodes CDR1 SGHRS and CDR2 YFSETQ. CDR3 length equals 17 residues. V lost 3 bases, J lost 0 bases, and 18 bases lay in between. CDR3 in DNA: TGCGCCAGCAGCTCGCCAGACGGGGGGCGGCCTAACTATGGCTACACCTTC. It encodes CASSSPDGGRPNYGYTF.

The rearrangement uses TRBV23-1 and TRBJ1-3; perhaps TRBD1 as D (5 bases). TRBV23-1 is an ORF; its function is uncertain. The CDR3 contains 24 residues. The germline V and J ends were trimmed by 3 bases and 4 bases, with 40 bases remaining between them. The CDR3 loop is CASSHPGPPGTHSSLTDSGNTIYF. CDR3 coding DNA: TGCGCCAGCAGTCACCCCGGCCCCCCAGGGACGCATTCTAGCCTCACCGACTCAGGAAACACCATATATTTT.

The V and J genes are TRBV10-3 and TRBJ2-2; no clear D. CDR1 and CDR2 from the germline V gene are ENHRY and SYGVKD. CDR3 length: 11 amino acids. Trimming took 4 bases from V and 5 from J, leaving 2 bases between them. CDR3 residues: CAISVTGELFF. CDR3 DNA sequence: TGTGCCATCAGTGTGACCGGGGAGCTGTTTTTT.

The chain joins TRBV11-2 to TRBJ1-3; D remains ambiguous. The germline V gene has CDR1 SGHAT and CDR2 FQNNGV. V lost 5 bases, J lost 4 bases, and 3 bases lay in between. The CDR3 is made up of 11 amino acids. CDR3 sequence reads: CASSAGNTIYF. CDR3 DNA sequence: TGTGCCAGCAGCGCGGGAAACACCATATATTTT.

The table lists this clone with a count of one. CDR3 protein: CASSQDEGSGNTIYF. DNA of the CDR3: TGTGCCAGCAGCCAAGATGAGGGTTCTGGAAACACCATATATTTT. The chain uses TRBV4-2 and TRBJ1-3; D call uncertain. This CDR3 has 15 amino acids. Germline CDR1 LGHNA, CDR2 YNFKEQ. V dropped 0 bases and J dropped 1 base, with 7 bases sitting between them.

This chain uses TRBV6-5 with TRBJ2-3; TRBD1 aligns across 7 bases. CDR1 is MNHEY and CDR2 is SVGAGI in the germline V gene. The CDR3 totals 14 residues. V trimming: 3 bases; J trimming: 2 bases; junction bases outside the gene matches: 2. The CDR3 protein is CASSYTGVTDTQYF. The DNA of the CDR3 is TGTGCCAGCAGTTATACAGGGGTCACAGATACGCAGTATTTT.

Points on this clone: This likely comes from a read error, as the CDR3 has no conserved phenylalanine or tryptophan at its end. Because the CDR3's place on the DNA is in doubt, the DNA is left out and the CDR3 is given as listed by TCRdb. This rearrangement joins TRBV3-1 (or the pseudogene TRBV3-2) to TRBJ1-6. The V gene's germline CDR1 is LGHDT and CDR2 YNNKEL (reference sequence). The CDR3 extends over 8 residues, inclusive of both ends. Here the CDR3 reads CASSQDFG.

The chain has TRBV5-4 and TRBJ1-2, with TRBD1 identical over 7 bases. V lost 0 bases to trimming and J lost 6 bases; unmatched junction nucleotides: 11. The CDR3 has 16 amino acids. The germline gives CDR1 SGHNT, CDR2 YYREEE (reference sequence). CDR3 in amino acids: CASSLALTGTRNGYTF. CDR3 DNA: TGTGCCAGCAGCTTGGCGCTGACAGGGACCAGGAATGGCTACACCTTC.

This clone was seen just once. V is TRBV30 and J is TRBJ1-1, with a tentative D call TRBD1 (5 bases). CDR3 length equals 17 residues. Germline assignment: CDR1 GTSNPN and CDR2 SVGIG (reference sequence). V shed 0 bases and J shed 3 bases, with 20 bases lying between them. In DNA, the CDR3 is TGTGCCTGGAGTGTAGAAGGGGCCGACCCTCAAGACACTGAAGCTTTCTTT. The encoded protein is CAWSVEGADPQDTEAFF.

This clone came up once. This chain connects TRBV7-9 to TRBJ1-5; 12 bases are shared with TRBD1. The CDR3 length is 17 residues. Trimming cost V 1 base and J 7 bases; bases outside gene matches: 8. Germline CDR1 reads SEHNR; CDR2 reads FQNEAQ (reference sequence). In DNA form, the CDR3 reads TGTGCCAGCAGCTTAGTCTCTGGGACAGGGGGCCGGCAGCCCCAGCATTTT. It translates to CASSLVSGTGGRQPQHF.

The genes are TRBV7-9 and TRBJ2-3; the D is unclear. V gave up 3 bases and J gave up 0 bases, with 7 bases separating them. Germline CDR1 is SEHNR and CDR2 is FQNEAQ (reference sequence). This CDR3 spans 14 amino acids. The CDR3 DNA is TGTGCCAGCAGCTTGGCTCTCAGCACAGATACGCAGTATTTT. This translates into CASSLALSTDTQYF.

The CDR3 here is CASRVFVDEKLFF. In DNA form, the CDR3 reads TGTGCCAGCAGGGTATTTGTTGATGAAAAACTGTTTTTT. The chain employs TRBV2 and TRBJ1-4; D ambiguous. CDR1 and CDR2 from the germline V gene are SNHLY and FYNNEI. The CDR3 has 13 residues. Trimming removed 6 bases from V and 6 bases from J, with 11 bases in between.

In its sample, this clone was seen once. CDR3 nucleotides: TGTGCCAGCAGCTTAGGCCGGCGGGAAAACACTGAAGCTTTCTTT. This translates into CASSLGRRENTEAFF. The chain couples TRBV13 to TRBJ1-1; D remains ambiguous. The CDR3 sequence is 15 residues long. Trimming took 0 bases from V and 2 from J, leaving 10 bases between them. Germline-derived CDR1 and CDR2 are PRHDT and FYEKMQ (reference sequence).